This TCR beta chain was documented in a study of T-cell memory formation after mild COVID-19. TCRdb reprocessed the 5' RACE reads with MiXCR, giving one entry per CDR3 protein. The sample includes 550,000 to 700,000 distinct CDR3 sequences, roughly 17% seen only once; the top ten take about 7.4%. The trim removed 0 bases at V and 2 bases at J, leaving 6 bases unmatched. Germline V gene lookup returns CDR1 SGDLS and CDR2 YYNGEE. CDR3 length equals 16 residues. Material for sequencing was PBMCs or a T cell subset sorted from them (not recorded which). The rearrangement joins TRBV9 to TRBJ2-7; TRBD2 agrees at 9 bases. The sequence derives from an adult woman who had mild COVID-19 (a few samples of this study predate the infection). Cell type and time point are not known. CDR3 loop: CASSVGPAGGTYEQYF. In nucleotides, the CDR3 is TGTGCCAGCAGCGTAGGCCCCGCGGGAGGGACCTACGAGCAGTACTTC.